These 9 T cell receptor beta chains share one sample of origin, sequenced in a study of T cell changes during pregnancy in multiple sclerosis. Sequencing used immunoSEQ multiplex PCR; TCRdb keeps in-frame clones, though not all of them. The sample consists of 30,000 to 50,000 clones, approximately 90% of them appearing once. The sample was CD4+ T cells from peripheral blood mononuclear cells, taken in the first trimester of pregnancy. Every receptor here comes from a female donor in good health, enrolled as a control in a pregnancy study.

The CDR3, as DNA: TGTGCCATCAGTGAGAAACAGGGTGTTACTGAAGCTTTCTTT. Translated: CAISEKQGVTEAFF. V is TRBV10-3 and J is TRBJ1-1; perhaps TRBD1 as D (6 bases). This CDR3 comprises 14 residues. Trimming took 2 bases from V and 5 from J, leaving 12 bases between them. Germline V CDR1 and CDR2: ENHRY, SYGVKD.

J is TRBJ2-3 and V is TRBV7-6; perhaps TRBD2 as D (7 bases). V was cut by 2 bases and J by 3 bases, with 18 bases left in between. This CDR3 is 17 amino acids long. Germline CDR1 reads SGHVS; CDR2 reads FNYEAQ. This CDR3 reads CASSLPQRGGVTDTQYF. In nucleotides, the CDR3 is TGTGCCAGCAGCTTACCCCAGAGGGGGGGTGTGACAGATACGCAGTATTTT.

The genes are TRBV4-1 and TRBJ2-2; unclear D gene. The CDR3 loop spans 14 amino acids. Trimming removed 6 bases at V and 5 bases at J, with 13 bases between. Germline lookup yields CDR1 MGHRA and CDR2 YSYEKL. The CDR3 coding sequence is TGCGCCAGCAGACAGACCCCTTGGACCGGGGAGCTGTTTTTT. It specifies CASRQTPWTGELFF.

This clone was observed once. The chain has TRBV7-2 and TRBJ2-1; the match to TRBD2 covers 9 bases. Germline lookup yields CDR1 SGHTA and CDR2 FQGNSA. This CDR3 has 16 residues. With V trimmed by 1 base and J by 4 bases, 5 bases remained unmatched. The CDR3 protein is CASSLGRGGVYNEQFF. The CDR3 region has the DNA TGTGCCAGCAGCTTAGGTCGCGGGGGGGTGTACAATGAGCAGTTCTTC.

The CDR3 spells CASSLRTGVSTEAFF. Here the CDR3 DNA reads TGTGCCAGTAGTCTGAGGACAGGGGTGAGCACTGAAGCTTTCTTT. The genes are TRBV19 and TRBJ1-1; 9 bases align to TRBD1. The CDR3 consists of 15 residues. Germline trimming cut 5 bases from V and 4 bases from J; bases unmatched to any gene: 8. Germline CDR1 reads LNHDA; CDR2 reads SQIVND (reference sequence).

The V call is TRBV7-2, the J call TRBJ1-2; D gene unclear. Germline CDR1 reads SGHTA; CDR2 reads FQGNSA. V lost 0 bases and J 0 bases, leaving 5 bases between the germline ends. The CDR3 length is 14 residues. The CDR3 region has the DNA TGTGCCAGCAGCTTAGCTCCTACTAACTATGGCTACACCTTC. Its protein product is CASSLAPTNYGYTF.

The V gene is TRBV18, the J gene TRBJ1-6, with a possible D match to TRBD1 (6 bases). CDR1 KGHSH and CDR2 LQKENI come from the germline V gene. V was shortened by 0 bases and J by 7 bases, with 13 bases between the two germline ends. The CDR3 is made up of 16 amino acids. CDR3 DNA sequence: TGTGCCAGCTCACCACCCTCGATGGGGGCGAATTCACCCCTCCACTTT. This gives the protein CASSPPSMGANSPLHF.

This clone appeared a single time. The genes are TRBV2 and TRBJ1-5, with D perhaps matching TRBD1 (6 bases). The CDR3 has 14 residues. Germline loops: CDR1 SNHLY, CDR2 FYNNEI. Trimming left V 5 bases short and J 2 bases short, with 10 bases between. The CDR3 coding sequence is TGTGCCAGCAGTAACGGACAGCGCAATCAGCCCCAGCATTTT. As protein: CASSNGQRNQPQHF.

V gene TRBV2 combines with J gene TRBJ1-3; TRBD1 matches 10 bases. CDR3 size: 14 residues. Trimming removed 7 bases from V and 5 bases from J; junction bases left unmatched: 5. CDR1 and CDR2 (germline): SNHLY, FYNNEI. Here the CDR3 reads CASTIDRGRNTIYF. The CDR3 DNA sequence: TGTGCCAGCACGATAGACAGGGGGCGAAACACCATATATTTT.